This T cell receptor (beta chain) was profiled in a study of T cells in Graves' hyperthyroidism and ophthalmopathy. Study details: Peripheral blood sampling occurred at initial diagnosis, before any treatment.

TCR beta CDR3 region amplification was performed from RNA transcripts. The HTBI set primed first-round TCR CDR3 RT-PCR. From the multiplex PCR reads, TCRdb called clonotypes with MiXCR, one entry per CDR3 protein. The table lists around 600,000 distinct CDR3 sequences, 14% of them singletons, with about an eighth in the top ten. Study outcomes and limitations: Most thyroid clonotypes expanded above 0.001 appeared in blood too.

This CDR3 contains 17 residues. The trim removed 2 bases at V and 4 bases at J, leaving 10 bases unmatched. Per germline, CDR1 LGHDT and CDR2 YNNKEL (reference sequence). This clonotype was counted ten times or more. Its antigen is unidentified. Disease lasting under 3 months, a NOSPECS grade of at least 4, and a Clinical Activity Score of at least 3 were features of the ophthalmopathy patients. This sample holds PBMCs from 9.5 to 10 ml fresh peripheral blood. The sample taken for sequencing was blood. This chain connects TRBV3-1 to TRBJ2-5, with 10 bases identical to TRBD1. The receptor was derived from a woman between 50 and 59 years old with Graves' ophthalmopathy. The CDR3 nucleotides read TGTGCCAGCAGCCAAACCGGGGACAGGGGCCTCGCAGAGACCCAGTACTTC. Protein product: CASSQTGDRGLAETQYF.